These 9 T cell receptor beta chains were all obtained from the same sample, sequenced in a study of T-cell reconstitution after alpha-beta-depleted transplantation in children. Construction of the TCRbeta library involved unique molecular identifiers. In TCRdb, the PCR reads were re-called with MiXCR into one record per CDR3 protein. Of approximately 230,000 distinct CDR3 sequences listed, 20% to 30% are singletons. This specimen consisted of PBMCs, obtained before TCRalphabeta/CD19-depleted stem cell transplant. These receptors all come from a girl aged 2 to 10 with Fanconi anemia, due to receive a stem cell transplant.

This clonotype has at least ten counts. The chain links TRBV12-3 or TRBV12-4 to TRBJ2-7; 9 bases are shared with TRBD2. CDR3 length: 16 residues. Germline trimming cut 2 bases from V and 3 bases from J; bases unmatched to any gene: 8. DNA of the CDR3: TGTGCCAGCAGTTTATGGTCTAGCGGGGCTTACTACGAGCAGTACTTC. It codes for CASSLWSSGAYYEQYF.

In this sample, this clonotype turned up a few times. V usage is TRBV6-5 and J usage is TRBJ2-1; TRBD2 might be the D (5 bases). Trimming shortened V by 0 bases and J by 7 bases, and 13 bases separated the two germline ends. The CDR3 is 15 amino acids. Germline V CDR1 and CDR2: MNHEY, SVGAGI. The CDR3 loop reads CASSYSAFSGNEQFF. CDR3 bases: TGTGCCAGCAGTTACTCCGCCTTTTCGGGGAATGAGCAGTTCTTC.

The chain uses TRBV9 and TRBJ2-6; D remains ambiguous. CDR1 is SGDLS and CDR2 is YYNGEE in the germline V gene. V was pared by 3 bases and J by 0 bases, with 16 bases between. The CDR3 spans 18 residues. CDR3 in DNA: TGTGCCAGCAGCGGGGCCAGTCTTTCCCGCTCTGGGGCCAACGTCCTGACTTTC. It yields the protein CASSGASLSRSGANVLTF.

This clonotype was observed at least ten times. The J gene is TRBJ2-1, the V gene TRBV29-1; weak D call: TRBD1 (5 bases). Deletions cut 4 bases from V and 0 bases from J, with 13 bases between. The CDR3 is 15 residues long. The germline V gene has CDR1 SQVTM and CDR2 ANQGSEA. This CDR3 is CSVVWGGSSYNEQFF. For the CDR3, the DNA is TGCAGCGTTGTGTGGGGCGGAAGCTCCTACAATGAGCAGTTCTTC.

V gene TRBV5-1 combines with J gene TRBJ2-5; either TRBD1 or TRBD2 may fit D (6 bases each). This CDR3 has 14 residues. The germline V and J ends were trimmed by 3 bases and 4 bases, with 13 bases remaining between them. Germline-derived CDR1 and CDR2 are SGHRS and YFSETQ. The DNA of the CDR3 is TGCGCCAGCAGCTCCATCGGAGGGGGAGAGACCCAGTACTTC. Amino acids: CASSSIGGGETQYF.

The rearrangement links TRBV5-1 to TRBJ2-4, with 10 bases identical to TRBD1. CDR1 SGHRS and CDR2 YFSETQ come from the germline V gene. V was pared by 6 bases and J by 6 bases, with 12 bases of the junction left unmatched. The CDR3 loop spans 16 amino acids. CDR3 DNA: TGCGCCAGCACCCGGGGCGGGACAGGGGCTGGAAACATTCAGTACTTC. Translated: CASTRGGTGAGNIQYF. The full variable domain, rest sourced from reference TRBV5-1 and TRBJ2-4, is KAGVTQTPRYLIKTRGQQVTLSCSPISGHRSVSWYQQTPGQGLQFLFEYFSETQRNKGNFPGRFSGRQFSNSRSEMNVSTLELGDSALYLCASTRGGTGAGNIQYFGAGTRLSVL.

This clonotype appeared many times. The CDR3 sequence is CSARELTQPLDEQYF. The DNA of the CDR3 is TGCAGTGCTAGAGAGCTCACCCAACCCCTAGACGAGCAGTACTTC. This rearrangement joins TRBV20-1 to TRBJ2-7; D ambiguous. V was shortened by 0 bases and J by 5 bases, with 17 bases between the two germline ends. Germline-derived CDR1 and CDR2 are DFQATT and SNEGSKA (reference sequence). This CDR3 contains 15 residues.

J is TRBJ2-7 and V is TRBV5-4; TRBD2 matches 10 bases. V was pared by 0 bases and J by 5 bases, with 14 bases of the junction left unmatched. CDR3 size: 18 residues. Germline assignment: CDR1 SGHNT and CDR2 YYREEE (reference sequence). CDR3 sequence reads: CASSLVALAGVSGDEQYF. The CDR3, as DNA: TGTGCCAGCAGCTTGGTTGCTCTAGCGGGAGTCTCGGGCGACGAGCAGTACTTC.

The V gene is TRBV7-2, the J gene TRBJ2-5; a possible D gene is TRBD1 (6 bases). V was trimmed by 2 bases and J by 4 bases, leaving 11 bases between them. This CDR3 is 14 amino acids long. Germline V gene sequence: CDR1 SGHTA, CDR2 FQGNSA. CDR3 nucleotides: TGTGCCAGCAGCTTATCGACAGGCCTAGAGACCCAGTACTTC. Translated: CASSLSTGLETQYF.